This TCR beta chain appears in the sequencing data of a study of blood T cell repertoires in COVID-19. Study details: T cells, B-cell-depleted T cells, or PBMCs supplied cDNA or gDNA.

J was trimmed by 6 bases and V by 5 bases; bases with no gene match: 14. This CDR3 has 17 amino acids. Looked up from germline, CDR1 is SGHAT and CDR2 is FQNNGV. This clone came up once. TCRdb's table, derived via immunoSEQ multiplex PCR, lists solely in-frame clones and lacks some. The sample contains 250,000 to 350,000 clones, approximately 84% of which appear only once. The chain employs TRBV11-2 and TRBJ2-2; TRBD1 agrees at 8 bases. Sequencing was done on a sample of peripheral blood. The clonotype was recovered from a human donor with COVID-19, enrolled during active disease. The donor label of this sample is uncertain. The CDR3 nucleotides read TGTGCCAGCAGCCTTATGGGGGGATGGACAGGGCCCGGGGAGCTGTTTTTT. Translation gives CASSLMGGWTGPGELFF.